A single sample gave rise to the 28 T cell receptor beta chains below, sequenced in a study of blood T cell repertoires in COVID-19. Data came from immunoSEQ multiplex PCR; TCRdb stores just in-frame clones and leaves some out. This sample yields under 300,000 clones, of which approximately 91% are seen a single time; around 1.7% belongs to the top ten. The sample comprised PBMCs or T cells enriched from blood (not recorded which). The receptors were gathered from a woman aged 40 to 50 who had recovered from COVID-19.

This rearrangement joins TRBV2 to TRBJ1-5; tentative D call: TRBD1 (5 bases). Germline lookup yields CDR1 SNHLY and CDR2 FYNNEI. Trimming left V 1 base short and J 5 bases short, with 9 bases between. This CDR3 has 14 residues. In nucleotides, the CDR3 is TGTGCCAGCAGTGAAGGCAGGGCTCATCAGCCCCAGCATTTT. Its translation is CASSEGRAHQPQHF.

The chain recombines TRBV27 with TRBJ2-1, with D unclear. Germline CDR1 reads MNHEY; CDR2 reads SMNVEV (reference sequence). This CDR3 has 14 residues. Trimming took off 6 bases at V and 2 bases at J, with 11 bases between the two ends. The CDR3 DNA follows: TGTGCCAGCAGAGTCTTTCGGGCCTACAATGAGCAGTTCTTC. This gives the protein CASRVFRAYNEQFF.

V usage is TRBV6-4 and J usage is TRBJ2-1, with D tentatively TRBD1 (6 bases). V was clipped by 3 bases and J by 9 bases, with 12 bases between them. CDR1 and CDR2 (germline): MRHNA, SNTAGT. The CDR3 is 13 residues long. The CDR3 loop is CASSEVQGVEQFF. CDR3 DNA sequence: TGTGCCAGCAGTGAGGTACAGGGCGTTGAGCAGTTCTTC.

CDR3 residues: CASSPDRGPNYGYTF. The CDR3 DNA sequence: TGTGCCAGTAGTCCCGACAGGGGGCCCAACTATGGCTACACCTTC. The chain carries TRBV19 and TRBJ1-2; 10 nucleotides match TRBD1. This CDR3 contains 15 residues. J gave up 2 bases and V 5 bases, and 5 bases lay outside the gene matches. Germline V gene lookup returns CDR1 LNHDA and CDR2 SQIVND (reference sequence).

Only a few counts were recorded for this clone. This chain uses TRBV30 with TRBJ2-7, with 8 bases identical to TRBD1. CDR3 length: 14 residues. Per germline, CDR1 GTSNPN and CDR2 SVGIG (reference sequence). Trimming took 2 bases from V and 7 from J; bases not matched to a gene: 10. CDR3 sequence: CAWSSGTGPPEQYF. In DNA, the CDR3 is TGTGCCTGGAGTTCCGGGACAGGACCACCGGAGCAGTACTTC.

The chain couples TRBV7-2 to TRBJ1-1; D not resolved. The V gene's germline CDR1 is SGHTA and CDR2 FQGNSA. There are 14 residues in the CDR3. Deletions cut 2 bases from V and 6 bases from J, with 13 bases between. In DNA, the CDR3 is TGTGCCAGCAGCTTACTACTTTTACCTCCTGAAGCTTTCTTT. This codes for CASSLLLLPPEAFF.

This chain links TRBV24-1 with TRBJ1-5; D call uncertain. The CDR3 contains 16 residues. Trimming stripped 3 bases from V and 0 bases from J, with 11 bases between. Per germline, CDR1 KGHDR and CDR2 SFDVKD. DNA of the CDR3: TGTGCCACCAGTGATAAACAGCATGATAGCAATCAGCCCCAGCATTTT. Translated, it gives CATSDKQHDSNQPQHF.

The chain couples TRBV3-1 (or the pseudogene TRBV3-2) to TRBJ2-2, with D maybe TRBD2 (5 bases). This CDR3 comprises 13 residues. The germline V gene encodes CDR1 LGHDT and CDR2 YNNKEL (reference sequence). V lost 2 bases and J 5 bases, leaving 6 bases between the germline ends. The CDR3 reads CASSQRTTGELFF. The DNA of the CDR3 is TGTGCCAGCAGCCAAAGGACTACCGGGGAGCTGTTTTTT.

The CDR3 nucleotides read TGTGCCTGGAGCCCCGGGGCAACTAATGAAAAACTGTTTTTT. Its translation: CAWSPGATNEKLFF. The chain links TRBV30 to TRBJ1-4; D gene ambiguous. Germline V gene data show CDR1 as GTSNPN and CDR2 as SVGIG (reference sequence). V lost 3 bases, J lost 0 bases, and 8 bases lay in between. The CDR3 is made up of 14 amino acids.

V and J are TRBV21-1 and TRBJ2-1; the D call TRBD1 from the table was never checked on the DNA. TRBV21-1 is a pseudogene. The CDR3 is 17 amino acids. CDR3 DNA sequence: TGTGCCAGCAGCAAAAGGGTGGGGGACAGGGGGTACAATGAGCAGTTCTTC. Amino acid sequence: CASSKRVGDRGYNEQFF.

This chain joins TRBV7-2 and TRBJ1-1, with TRBD1 matching 7 bases. Trimming removed 5 bases from V and 10 bases from J; junction bases left unmatched: 10. The CDR3 consists of 13 residues. Germline CDR1 reads SGHTA; CDR2 reads FQGNSA. This chain's CDR3 is CASSPTGPQGAFF. The CDR3 region has the DNA TGTGCCAGCAGCCCGACAGGGCCTCAGGGAGCTTTCTTT.

The chain carries TRBV20-1 and TRBJ2-3, with unresolved D. With 4 bases removed from V and 3 bases from J, the gap between germline ends came to 8 bases. The germline V gene encodes CDR1 DFQATT and CDR2 SNEGSKA (reference sequence). This CDR3 spans 12 amino acids. The CDR3 loop reads CSATDKTDTQYF. Written as DNA, the CDR3 is TGCAGTGCTACTGACAAAACAGATACGCAGTATTTT.

CDR3 loop: CASSPGTGTNEKLFF. The CDR3 bases are TGTGCCAGCAGCCCGGGGACAGGCACTAATGAAAAACTGTTTTTT. This chain connects TRBV7-9 to TRBJ1-4, with TRBD1 identical over 8 bases. Germline V gene sequence: CDR1 SEHNR, CDR2 FQNEAQ (reference sequence). CDR3 length: 15 amino acids. Unmatched junction bases numbered 4, after V lost 5 bases and J lost 2 bases.

This chain connects TRBV7-2 to TRBJ2-7, with D possibly TRBD2 on 6 matching bases. Germline CDR1 and CDR2: SGHTA and FQGNSA. The V gene lost 7 bases and the J gene lost 1 base, with 11 bases spanning the gap. The CDR3 runs to 13 residues. CDR3 bases: TGTGCCAGCACCCGTGGGAGGTCCTACGAGCAGTACTTC. This gives the protein CASTRGRSYEQYF.

The chain combines TRBV3-1 (or the pseudogene TRBV3-2) with TRBJ2-3; 7 nucleotides line up with TRBD1. The CDR3 has 16 residues. Germline V lookup: CDR1 LGHDT, CDR2 YNNKEL (reference sequence). V shed 3 bases and J 3 bases; nucleotides not matched to a gene: 9. The CDR3 DNA follows: TGTGCCAGCAGCCAGGGTGACAGGGTGTATACAGATACGCAGTATTTT. Encoded protein: CASSQGDRVYTDTQYF.

V gene TRBV2 combines with J gene TRBJ1-2; no firm D call. There are 15 residues in the CDR3. From germline, CDR1 is SNHLY and CDR2 FYNNEI. Trimming stripped 6 bases from V and 4 bases from J, with 18 bases between. CDR3 sequence (DNA): TGTGCCAGCAGCCTCCCCGGAACAGACCCCTATGGCTACACCTTC. Translated: CASSLPGTDPYGYTF.

The CDR3 sequence: CATSDLGPGTF. Here the CDR3 DNA reads TGTGCCACCAGTGATTTAGGTCCCGGGACCTTC. The chain combines TRBV24-1 with TRBJ1-2; D gene ambiguous. The CDR3 has 11 amino acids. The germline gives CDR1 KGHDR, CDR2 SFDVKD. Trimming shortened V by 1 base and J by 14 bases, and 10 bases separated the two germline ends.

J is TRBJ2-2 and V is TRBV18; 14 bases fit TRBD2. Trimming removed 1 base from V and 1 base from J; junction bases left unmatched: 5. CDR1 KGHSH and CDR2 LQKENI come from the germline V gene. The CDR3 is made up of 19 amino acids. The CDR3 nucleotides are TGTGCCAGCTCACCACTCGGGACTAGCGGGAGTAAGAACACCGGGGAGCTGTTTTTT. Translated: CASSPLGTSGSKNTGELFF.

The chain uses TRBV2 and TRBJ2-1, with no clear D. From germline, CDR1 is SNHLY and CDR2 FYNNEI. This CDR3 spans 14 amino acids. V dropped 2 bases and J dropped 8 bases, with 13 bases sitting between them. The CDR3: CASSEYLTLDEQFF. The CDR3 coding sequence is TGTGCCAGCAGTGAATACTTAACCTTGGATGAGCAGTTCTTC.

The chain employs TRBV7-3 and TRBJ2-3; tentatively, D is TRBD1 (7 bases). CDR1 and CDR2 (germline): SGHTA, FQGTGA. This CDR3 has 15 residues. The V gene lost 6 bases and the J gene lost 0 bases, with 13 bases spanning the gap. CDR3 coding DNA: TGTGCCAGCAGACGCGGGACAGCCAGCACAGATACGCAGTATTTT. Translating gives CASRRGTASTDTQYF.

The chain uses TRBV5-1 and TRBJ1-3; TRBD1 might be the D (5 bases). Germline CDR1 SGHRS, CDR2 YFSETQ. V was cut by 4 bases and J by 0 bases, with 8 bases left in between. The CDR3 totals 14 residues. For the CDR3, the DNA is TGCGCCAGCAGCGGGGGGAGCTCTGGAAACACCATATATTTT. Its translation is CASSGGSSGNTIYF.

V usage is TRBV18 and J usage is TRBJ2-2; TRBD1 aligns across 7 bases. This CDR3 is built from 14 residues. V gave up 2 bases and J gave up 6 bases; unmatched junction bases: 3. Germline V gene sequence: CDR1 KGHSH, CDR2 LQKENI. As DNA, the CDR3 is TGTGCCAGCTCACCATCACAGGGGTCCGGGGAGCTGTTTTTT. Protein sequence: CASSPSQGSGELFF.

The chain couples TRBV6-5 to TRBJ1-1, with a tentative D call TRBD1 (6 bases). Germline CDR1 MNHEY, CDR2 SVGAGI. This CDR3 region has 15 residues. V lost 2 bases and J lost 1, with 11 bases in between. CDR3 protein: CASSYEGTPNTEAFF. CDR3 sequence (DNA): TGTGCCAGCAGTTACGAGGGGACACCGAACACTGAAGCTTTCTTT.

The rearrangement joins TRBV5-5 to TRBJ2-1, with TRBD2 matching over 13 bases. This CDR3 spans 17 amino acids. Germline V gives CDR1 SGHKS, CDR2 YYEKEE (reference sequence). The J segment lost 8 bases and the V segment lost 1 base, leaving 9 bases of the junction unmatched. In nucleotides, the CDR3 is TGTGCCAGCAGCTTGATGACTAGCGGGGGGCTCATGGATGAGCAGTTCTTC. This translates into CASSLMTSGGLMDEQFF.

V gene TRBV30 combines with J gene TRBJ1-2; 7 bases line up with TRBD1. Germline-derived CDR1 and CDR2 are GTSNPN and SVGIG (reference sequence). The CDR3 spans 11 residues. V was pared by 1 base and J by 7 bases, with 0 bases of the junction left unmatched. The CDR3 protein is CAWSDRGGYTF. CDR3 nucleotide sequence: TGTGCCTGGAGTGACAGGGGTGGCTACACCTTC.

This CDR3 reads CAWSVTVREQYF. Here the CDR3 DNA reads TGTGCCTGGAGTGTAACCGTGAGGGAGCAGTACTTC. The chain recombines TRBV30 with TRBJ2-7; D gene ambiguous. Germline V CDR1 and CDR2: GTSNPN, SVGIG (reference sequence). The CDR3 spans 12 residues. V lost 0 bases and J lost 7, with 10 bases in between. Complete variable domain (other parts from reference TRBV30 and TRBJ2-7): SQTIHQWPATLVQPVGSPLSLECTVEGTSNPNLYWYRQAAGRGLQLLFYSVGIGQISSEVPQNLSASRPQDRQFILSSKKLLLSDSGFYLCAWSVTVREQYFGPGTRLTVT.

V is TRBV19 and J is TRBJ2-1; no clear D. V lost 4 bases and J lost 4, with 8 bases in between. This CDR3 region has 13 residues. Germline values: CDR1 LNHDA, CDR2 SQIVND (reference sequence). As DNA, the CDR3 is TGTGCCAGTAGTACCCCCCAGTACAATGAGCAGTTCTTC. Translating gives CASSTPQYNEQFF. Full variable domain (remainder filled in from reference TRBV19 and TRBJ2-1): DGGITQSPKYLFRKEGQNVTLSCEQNLNHDAMYWYRQDPGQGLRLIYYSQIVNDFQKGDIAEGYSVSREKKESFPLTVTSAQKNPTAFYLCASSTPQYNEQFFGPGTRLTVL.

This clone was picked up a small number of times. The V and J genes are TRBV6-1 and TRBJ1-2; D not certain. CDR1 and CDR2 (germline): MNHNS, SASEGT. The CDR3 covers 15 residues. Trimming removed 1 base from V and 2 bases from J, with 11 bases in between. This CDR3 reads CASSEGPGLNYGYTF. DNA for the CDR3: TGTGCCAGCAGTGAAGGTCCGGGGTTAAACTATGGCTACACCTTC.